This T cell receptor (beta chain) was captured by sequencing in a study of blood T cell repertoires in COVID-19. Participants spanned ages about 18 to 90 years and resided in about two dozen US areas. Assignment of participants to cohorts was predicated upon participant-reported clinical history. The CDR3 has 16 amino acids. Trimming took 8 bases from V and 5 from J, leaving 23 bases between them. Germline values: CDR1 LGHDT, CDR2 YNNKEL (reference sequence). In this sample, this clone turned up once. Data came from immunoSEQ multiplex PCR; TCRdb stores just in-frame clones and leaves some out. This sample has 250,000 or so clones, with over 75% found just once.

The chain uses TRBV3-1 (or the pseudogene TRBV3-2) and TRBJ2-3, with D possibly matching TRBD1 (5 bases). Source material: PBMCs or T cells enriched from blood (not recorded which). The clonotype was recovered from a woman aged 50 to 60 who had recovered from COVID-19. The CDR3 region has the DNA TGTGCCAGCGGGATGAACCAGGGTCTCACGGGAGATACGCAGTATTTT. Translation: CASGMNQGLTGDTQYF.